This T cell receptor beta chain originates from a study of shared clonotypes between healthy human individuals. Study at large: Participating donors consisted of two women and a few men aged 18 to 49. Study-wide results and limits: Naive CD4 clonotypes were shared across a handful of donors at 4% to 5%.

Note on this clone: The antigen remains unidentified.

Assay execution took place at the deep level. Measured with immunoSEQ multiplex PCR; TCRdb has only the in-frame clones, and not every one. The sample consists of 2 million to 2.5 million clones, approximately 94% of them appearing once. The germline V gene encodes CDR1 LNHDA and CDR2 SQIVND (reference sequence). The ends lost 4 bases at V and 7 bases at J; junction bases unmatched: 6. The CDR3 has 15 amino acids. The sequenced sample consisted of naive CD4+ T cells sorted from blood. As to subset: CD45RA+ positively selected. This sequence joins TRBV19 and TRBJ1-6; 8 bases agree with TRBD1. The receptor comes from a man aged 18 to 29 in good health. This CDR3 reads CASSTGQGVNSPLHF. The CDR3 DNA reads TGTGCCAGTAGTACCGGACAGGGAGTAAATTCACCCCTCCACTTT.